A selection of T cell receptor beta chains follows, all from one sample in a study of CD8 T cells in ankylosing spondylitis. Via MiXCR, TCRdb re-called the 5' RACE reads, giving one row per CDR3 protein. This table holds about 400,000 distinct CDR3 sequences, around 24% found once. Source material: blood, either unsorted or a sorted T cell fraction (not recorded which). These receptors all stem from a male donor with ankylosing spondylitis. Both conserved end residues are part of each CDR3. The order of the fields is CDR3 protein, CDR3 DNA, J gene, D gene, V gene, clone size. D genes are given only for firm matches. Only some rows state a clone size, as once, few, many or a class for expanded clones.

CDR3 protein: CASSPPSVEGGELFF; CDR3 DNA: TGTGCCAGCTCACCACCGTCGGTTGAAGGGGGAGAGCTGTTTTTT; J gene: TRBJ2-2; D gene: .; V gene: TRBV18; clone size: many
CDR3 protein: CASSLWSLSGANVLTF; CDR3 DNA: TGCGCCAGCAGCTTATGGAGCCTCTCTGGGGCCAACGTCCTGACTTTC; J gene: TRBJ2-6; D gene: .; V gene: TRBV5-1; clone size: .
CDR3 protein: CAIEGQGNTGELFF; CDR3 DNA: TGTGCCATCGAGGGACAGGGAAACACCGGGGAGCTGTTTTTT; J gene: TRBJ2-2; D gene: TRBD1; V gene: TRBV10-3; clone size: .
CDR3 protein: CASSDSRNEKLFF; CDR3 DNA: TGTGCCAGCAGCGACAGCCGTAATGAAAAACTGTTTTTT; J gene: TRBJ1-4; D gene: .; V gene: TRBV9; clone size: .
CDR3 protein: CASSPARTQYNEQFF; CDR3 DNA: TGTGCCAGCTCACCTGCGCGGACACAGTACAATGAGCAGTTCTTC; J gene: TRBJ2-1; D gene: .; V gene: TRBV18; clone size: few
CDR3 protein: CASSLAGGNLNEQFF; CDR3 DNA: TGTGCCAGCAGCTTAGCGGGAGGGAATCTCAATGAGCAGTTCTTC; J gene: TRBJ2-1; D gene: TRBD2; V gene: TRBV7-3; clone size: .
CDR3 protein: CSAEDRAEQFF; CDR3 DNA: TGCAGTGCTGAGGACAGGGCCGAGCAGTTCTTC; J gene: TRBJ2-1; D gene: TRBD1; V gene: TRBV20-1; clone size: few
CDR3 protein: CASSPASGSRYEQYF; CDR3 DNA: TGTGCCAGCAGCCCTGCTAGCGGGAGTCGATACGAGCAGTACTTC; J gene: TRBJ2-7; D gene: TRBD2; V gene: TRBV28; clone size: .
CDR3 protein: CASSRTMGYEQYF; CDR3 DNA: TGTGCCAGCAGCCGAACTATGGGATACGAGCAGTACTTC; J gene: TRBJ2-7; D gene: .; V gene: TRBV7-9; clone size: .
CDR3 protein: CASSRRLQETQYF; CDR3 DNA: TGCGCCAGCAGCCGCCGTCTCCAAGAGACCCAGTACTTC; J gene: TRBJ2-5; D gene: .; V gene: TRBV10-1; clone size: .
CDR3 protein: CASTDLYEQYF; CDR3 DNA: TGTGCCAGCACGGACTTATACGAGCAGTACTTC; J gene: TRBJ2-7; D gene: .; V gene: TRBV12-3/TRBV12-4; clone size: few
CDR3 protein: CASSLVRTSGNEQFF; CDR3 DNA: TGTGCCAGCAGCTTAGTAAGGACTAGCGGGAATGAGCAGTTCTTC; J gene: TRBJ2-1; D gene: TRBD2; V gene: TRBV11-3; clone size: .
CDR3 protein: CASGLVRSAGQGFTGELFF; CDR3 DNA: TGTGCTAGTGGTTTGGTACGGTCGGCGGGACAGGGGTTCACCGGGGAGCTGTTTTTT; J gene: TRBJ2-2; D gene: TRBD1; V gene: TRBV12-5; clone size: .
CDR3 protein: CATSDRTWDTQYF; CDR3 DNA: TGTGCCACCAGTGACCGGACCTGGGATACGCAGTATTTT; J gene: TRBJ2-3; D gene: .; V gene: TRBV24-1; clone size: .
CDR3 protein: CASSRNEKLFF; CDR3 DNA: TGTGCCAGCAGCCGGAATGAAAAACTGTTTTTT; J gene: TRBJ1-4; D gene: .; V gene: TRBV7-8; clone size: few
CDR3 protein: CSAQRQGIDTGELFF; CDR3 DNA: TGCAGTGCCCAACGACAGGGGATCGACACCGGGGAGCTGTTTTTT; J gene: TRBJ2-2; D gene: TRBD1; V gene: TRBV20-1; clone size: .
CDR3 protein: CSGGQSYEQYF; CDR3 DNA: TGCAGCGGGGGACAGTCCTACGAGCAGTACTTC; J gene: TRBJ2-7; D gene: TRBD1; V gene: TRBV29-1; clone size: many
CDR3 protein: CASSYPRGITKNTEAFF; CDR3 DNA: TGTGCCAGCAGTTACCCGAGGGGTATTACTAAGAACACTGAAGCTTTCTTT; J gene: TRBJ1-1; D gene: .; V gene: TRBV6-2/TRBV6-3; clone size: .
CDR3 protein: CASSPPLVTDTQYF; CDR3 DNA: TGTGCCAGCTCACCACCCCTAGTCACAGATACGCAGTATTTT; J gene: TRBJ2-3; D gene: .; V gene: TRBV18; clone size: few
CDR3 protein: CASSFFQSFETQYF; CDR3 DNA: TGTGCCAGCAGCTTTTTTCAGTCTTTTGAGACCCAGTACTTC; J gene: TRBJ2-5; D gene: .; V gene: TRBV5-5; clone size: .
CDR3 protein: CASSFLAGVSDTQYF; CDR3 DNA: TGTGCCAGCAGTTTTTTAGCGGGAGTTTCTGATACGCAGTATTTT; J gene: TRBJ2-3; D gene: TRBD2; V gene: TRBV27; clone size: .
CDR3 protein: CASSPPGAPYEQYF; CDR3 DNA: TGTGCCAGCTCCCCCCCAGGGGCCCCCTACGAGCAGTACTTC; J gene: TRBJ2-7; D gene: .; V gene: TRBV18; clone size: .
CDR3 protein: CASSQDRQGGSYEQYF; CDR3 DNA: TGCGCCAGCAGCCAAGACCGACAGGGGGGCTCCTACGAGCAGTACTTC; J gene: TRBJ2-7; D gene: TRBD1; V gene: TRBV4-3; clone size: few
CDR3 protein: CSALGWTSGDTGELFF; CDR3 DNA: TGCAGTGCACTAGGGTGGACTAGCGGTGACACCGGGGAGCTGTTTTTT; J gene: TRBJ2-2; D gene: TRBD2; V gene: TRBV20-1; clone size: few
CDR3 protein: CASSSPGGGDTEAFF; CDR3 DNA: TGCGCCAGCAGCTCCCCGGGGGGAGGGGACACTGAAGCTTTCTTT; J gene: TRBJ1-1; D gene: .; V gene: TRBV5-1; clone size: few
CDR3 protein: CASSFWVARNIQYF; CDR3 DNA: TGTGCCAGCAGTTTTTGGGTGGCAAGGAACATTCAGTACTTC; J gene: TRBJ2-4; D gene: .; V gene: TRBV12-3/TRBV12-4; clone size: few
CDR3 protein: CASSADSGRTGELFF; CDR3 DNA: TGTGCCAGCAGCGCAGACAGTGGGCGTACCGGGGAGCTGTTTTTT; J gene: TRBJ2-2; D gene: .; V gene: TRBV7-2; clone size: few
CDR3 protein: CAISPGTDDEQYF; CDR3 DNA: TGTGCCATCAGTCCCGGGACAGATGACGAGCAGTACTTC; J gene: TRBJ2-7; D gene: TRBD1; V gene: TRBV10-3; clone size: few
CDR3 protein: CASSQVGLGYEQYF; CDR3 DNA: TGTGCCAGCAGCCAAGTCGGCCTAGGCTACGAGCAGTACTTC; J gene: TRBJ2-7; D gene: .; V gene: TRBV4-2; clone size: .
CDR3 protein: CASSTGLASHNEQFF; CDR3 DNA: TGTGCCAGCAGCACGGGACTAGCTTCCCACAATGAGCAGTTCTTC; J gene: TRBJ2-1; D gene: TRBD2; V gene: TRBV13; clone size: .